This T cell receptor (beta chain) came from a study of response to subunit inactivated influenza vaccine. Study-level results: Every seasonal influenza vaccination brings in few new T cells, the authors suggested.

CDR1 and CDR2 from the germline V gene are DFQATT and SNEGSKA (reference sequence). Trimming pared 2 bases from V and 1 base from J, leaving 10 bases between. The CDR3 runs to 14 residues. About this clonotype itself: The target antigen is unknown.

TCRdb re-analysed the RT-PCR reads in MiXCR, keeping a single row per CDR3 protein. The sample records 560,000 or so distinct CDR3 sequences, 6% to 9% being singletons. Source: PBMCs from blood, taken around 25 months after vaccination. The clonotype originates from a man between 45 and 75 years old who received an inactivated influenza vaccine. V usage is TRBV20-1 and J usage is TRBJ2-3, with D possibly TRBD2 on 5 matching bases. CDR3 nucleotide sequence: TGCAGTGCTAGACTCCATAGCGGCACAGATACGCAGTATTTT. This gives the protein CSARLHSGTDTQYF.